These T cell receptor beta chains were read from a single sample in a study of blood T cell repertoires in COVID-19. Libraries were prepared by immunoSEQ multiplex PCR; TCRdb keeps only in-frame clonotypes and omits some of them. The repertoire holds about 350,000 clones, with around 90% as singletons. The sequencing sample was made of peripheral blood. These TCRs come from a woman aged 55-69 years with COVID-19, enrolled during active disease. The CDR3 runs from the conserved cysteine through the conserved F or W. The D gene is left open where the match is weak.

V gene,J gene,D gene,CDR3 protein
TRBV5-1,TRBJ1-4,-,CASSRGSTGIRNEKLFF
TRBV4-1,TRBJ2-7,-,CASSQDLFKRSYEQYF
TRBV11-2,TRBJ2-5,TRBD2,CASSLASSGGLRETQYF
TRBV5-8,TRBJ1-1,-,CASSRGFTEAFF
TRBV19,TRBJ1-5,TRBD1,CASTRTGGILPSNQPQHF
TRBV5-1,TRBJ2-2,TRBD1,CASSLGGQGTGELFF
TRBV6-5,TRBJ2-7,-,CASTPQTYEQYF
TRBV2,TRBJ2-4,TRBD1,CASRTGTGRNIQYF
TRBV6-6,TRBJ1-5,-,CASRVGIQGNQPQHF
TRBV14,TRBJ2-7,-,CASSPWQGPYEQYF
TRBV9,TRBJ1-1,-,CASSVDQGANTEAFF
TRBV28,TRBJ1-2,-,CASTRANYGYTF
TRBV6-4,TRBJ1-6,-,CASITYEGSSPLHF
TRBV19,TRBJ1-1,-,CASSSRGVAFF
TRBV6-5,TRBJ2-7,TRBD1,CASSYDRDEQYF
TRBV27,TRBJ1-4,-,CASSISHAGELFF
TRBV19,TRBJ2-7,TRBD1,CASSALSRGQGDEQYF
TRBV28,TRBJ1-1,TRBD1,CASSPGTAPMNTEAFF
TRBV7-9,TRBJ2-5,-,CASSPVGGAGKTQYF
TRBV24-1,TRBJ2-3,TRBD2,CATPYPGLAGNTDTQYF
TRBV5-4,TRBJ2-7,TRBD1,CASSSPGQGYEQYF
TRBV7-8,TRBJ1-1,-,CASSLRAGDTEAFF
TRBV7-2,TRBJ1-3,-,CASSLWSGNTIYF
TRBV12-3/TRBV12-4,TRBJ2-1,-,CASSPTSSEQFF
TRBV19,TRBJ2-2,-,CASSIGWTRNTGELFF
TRBV27,TRBJ1-2,TRBD1,CASTSTGTGAYGYTF
TRBV5-1,TRBJ1-2,-,CASSRGSLGGYTF
TRBV6-1,TRBJ2-1,TRBD1,CASSEARDRPYNEQFF
TRBV6-6,TRBJ1-2,TRBD1,CASTLGQGVLGYTF
TRBV7-2,TRBJ2-1,TRBD2,CASSLGLAWYNEQFF
TRBV13,TRBJ1-5,TRBD1,CASSMLGEGASGQPQHF